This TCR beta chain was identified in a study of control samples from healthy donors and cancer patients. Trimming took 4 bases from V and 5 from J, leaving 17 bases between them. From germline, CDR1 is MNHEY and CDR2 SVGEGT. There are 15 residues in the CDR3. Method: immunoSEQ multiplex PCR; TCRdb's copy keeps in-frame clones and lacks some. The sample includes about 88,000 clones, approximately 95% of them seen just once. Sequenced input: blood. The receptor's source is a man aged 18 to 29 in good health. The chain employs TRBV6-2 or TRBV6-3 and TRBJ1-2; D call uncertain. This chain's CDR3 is CASSSRTETPYGYTF. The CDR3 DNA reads TGTGCCAGCAGTTCCCGGACTGAGACACCTTATGGCTACACCTTC.